This is a list of T cell receptor beta chains from one sample in a study of blood T cell repertoires in COVID-19. The repertoire was sequenced with immunoSEQ multiplex PCR; TCRdb's copy has only in-frame clones and lacks some. Of about 29,000 clones listed, around 77% were seen once; the top ten hold around 7.9%. The sample taken for sequencing was peripheral blood. The receptors stem from a woman in her seventies with active or convalescent COVID-19. Each CDR3 is given with its conserved first and last residue. Each record gives: clone size, J gene, D gene, V gene, CDR3 protein, CDR3 DNA. The D gene is left open where the match is weak. Clone size is given for some rows only: seen once, a few or many times, or a class if the clone is expanded.

abundance: .
j_gene: TRBJ1-2
d_gene: TRBD1
v_gene: TRBV6-6
CDR3aa: CASSSTGQGRDYGYTF
CDR3nt: TGTGCCAGCAGTTCCACAGGACAGGGCCGCGACTATGGCTACACCTTC

abundance: .
j_gene: TRBJ1-2
d_gene: TRBD1
v_gene: TRBV19
CDR3aa: CASSGLRDRGGYTF
CDR3nt: TGTGCCAGTAGTGGCCTCCGGGACAGGGGAGGCTACACCTTC

abundance: .
j_gene: TRBJ1-6
d_gene: TRBD1
v_gene: TRBV6-5
CDR3aa: CASSRQGINSPLHF
CDR3nt: TGTGCCAGCAGTCGACAGGGGATTAATTCACCCCTCCACTTT

abundance: .
j_gene: TRBJ2-7
d_gene: TRBD1
v_gene: TRBV2
CDR3aa: CASSDLRDRGLYEQYF
CDR3nt: TGTGCCAGCAGTGACCTTCGGGACAGGGGGCTCTACGAGCAGTACTTC

abundance: .
j_gene: TRBJ2-7
d_gene: .
v_gene: TRBV7-2
CDR3aa: CASSFQGSGEQYF
CDR3nt: TGTGCCAGCAGCTTTCAGGGAAGCGGGGAGCAGTACTTC

abundance: few
j_gene: TRBJ1-4
d_gene: TRBD1
v_gene: TRBV28
CDR3aa: CASSRTGGAYEKLFF
CDR3nt: TGTGCCAGCAGTCGGACAGGGGGCGCTTATGAAAAACTGTTTTTT

abundance: .
j_gene: TRBJ2-2
d_gene: TRBD2
v_gene: TRBV11-2
CDR3aa: CASSLGRAGELFF
CDR3nt: TGTGCCAGCAGCTTGGGGAGGGCCGGGGAGCTGTTTTTT

abundance: .
j_gene: TRBJ1-2
d_gene: .
v_gene: TRBV2
CDR3aa: CASSEVPGTNYGYTF
CDR3nt: TGTGCCAGCAGTGAGGTCCCAGGGACTAACTATGGCTACACCTTC

abundance: .
j_gene: TRBJ1-1
d_gene: .
v_gene: TRBV29-1
CDR3aa: CSAAGGRYEAFF
CDR3nt: TGCAGCGCCGCCGGGGGACGATATGAAGCTTTCTTT

abundance: .
j_gene: TRBJ2-1
d_gene: TRBD1
v_gene: TRBV15
CDR3aa: CATSRVRGQGTNNEQFF
CDR3nt: TGTGCCACCAGCAGAGTGAGGGGACAGGGCACTAACAATGAGCAGTTCTTC

abundance: .
j_gene: TRBJ2-1
d_gene: TRBD1
v_gene: TRBV15
CDR3aa: CATSPDRGSYNEQFF
CDR3nt: TGTGCCACCAGCCCGGACAGGGGATCCTACAATGAGCAGTTCTTC

abundance: few
j_gene: TRBJ2-1
d_gene: .
v_gene: TRBV9
CDR3aa: CASSVAYRSEQFF
CDR3nt: TGTGCCAGCAGCGTAGCCTATAGGAGTGAGCAGTTCTTC

abundance: .
j_gene: TRBJ2-2
d_gene: TRBD2
v_gene: TRBV19
CDR3aa: CASRAGGATGELFF
CDR3nt: TGTGCCAGTAGGGCCGGGGGGGCCACCGGGGAGCTGTTTTTT

abundance: .
j_gene: TRBJ2-5
d_gene: TRBD2
v_gene: TRBV5-5
CDR3aa: CASSRGDAKGETQYF
CDR3nt: TGTGCCAGCAGCCGGGGGGACGCAAAAGGGGAGACCCAGTACTTC

abundance: .
j_gene: TRBJ1-2
d_gene: .
v_gene: TRBV20-1
CDR3aa: CSASTERDYGYTF
CDR3nt: TGCAGTGCTAGTACTGAGAGAGACTATGGCTACACCTTC

abundance: .
j_gene: TRBJ1-2
d_gene: TRBD1
v_gene: TRBV4-1
CDR3aa: CASSQDAGGYGYTF
CDR3nt: TGCGCCAGCAGCCAAGATGCAGGGGGATATGGCTACACCTTC

abundance: .
j_gene: TRBJ2-5
d_gene: .
v_gene: TRBV15
CDR3aa: CATSRGGPGGTETQYF
CDR3nt: TGTGCCACCAGCAGAGGAGGGCCAGGGGGGACGGAGACCCAGTACTTC

abundance: few
j_gene: TRBJ2-7
d_gene: TRBD1
v_gene: TRBV5-1
CDR3aa: CASSSGTGVVYEQYF
CDR3nt: TGCGCCAGCAGCTCGGGGACAGGGGTAGTATACGAGCAGTACTTC

abundance: .
j_gene: TRBJ2-5
d_gene: .
v_gene: TRBV30
CDR3aa: CAWSVQGETQYF
CDR3nt: TGTGCCTGGAGTGTGCAGGGGGAGACCCAGTACTTC

abundance: few
j_gene: TRBJ1-2
d_gene: .
v_gene: TRBV6-4
CDR3aa: CASSDGTPYGYTF
CDR3nt: TGTGCCAGCAGTGATGGGACTCCCTATGGCTACACCTTC

abundance: .
j_gene: TRBJ2-7
d_gene: .
v_gene: TRBV7-9
CDR3aa: CASSLVTSGNEQYF
CDR3nt: TGTGCCAGCAGCTTAGTAACGTCAGGGAACGAGCAGTACTTC

abundance: .
j_gene: TRBJ1-5
d_gene: .
v_gene: TRBV2
CDR3aa: CASSEFRGGNQPQHF
CDR3nt: TGTGCCAGCAGTGAATTTAGGGGCGGCAATCAGCCCCAGCATTTT

abundance: few
j_gene: TRBJ1-5
d_gene: .
v_gene: TRBV3-1/TRBV3-2
CDR3aa: CASSQAGGNQPQHF
CDR3nt: TGTGCCAGCAGCCAAGCAGGGGGCAATCAGCCCCAGCATTTT

abundance: .
j_gene: TRBJ2-5
d_gene: .
v_gene: TRBV24-1
CDR3aa: CATSDRRDTKETQYF
CDR3nt: TGTGCCACCAGTGACCGCCGGGACACCAAAGAGACCCAGTACTTC

abundance: .
j_gene: TRBJ1-3
d_gene: .
v_gene: TRBV9
CDR3aa: CASSDRATGNTIYF
CDR3nt: TGTGCCAGCAGCGACAGGGCGACTGGAAACACCATATATTTT

abundance: .
j_gene: TRBJ1-3
d_gene: .
v_gene: TRBV30
CDR3aa: CAWRGRRENTIYF
CDR3nt: TGTGCCTGGAGGGGCCGCAGGGAAAACACCATATATTTT

abundance: .
j_gene: TRBJ1-6
d_gene: .
v_gene: TRBV6-5
CDR3aa: CASSYGGRDSPLHF
CDR3nt: TGTGCCAGCAGTTACGGAGGCAGAGATTCACCCCTCCACTTT

abundance: .
j_gene: TRBJ2-1
d_gene: .
v_gene: TRBV11-3
CDR3aa: CASSPDRVEQFF
CDR3nt: TGTGCCAGCAGCCCCGACAGAGTTGAGCAGTTCTTC

abundance: .
j_gene: TRBJ2-3
d_gene: TRBD1
v_gene: TRBV6-2/TRBV6-3
CDR3aa: CASSARQGARADTQYF
CDR3nt: TGTGCCAGCAGTGCCAGACAGGGGGCGCGGGCAGATACGCAGTATTTT

abundance: .
j_gene: TRBJ2-5
d_gene: .
v_gene: TRBV19
CDR3aa: CASSLQGRETQYF
CDR3nt: TGTGCCAGTAGTCTCCAGGGTAGGGAGACCCAGTACTTC

abundance: .
j_gene: TRBJ2-3
d_gene: .
v_gene: TRBV19
CDR3aa: CAALGRGLAFSTDTQYF
CDR3nt: TGTGCCGCCCTCGGGCGGGGGCTAGCCTTTAGCACAGATACGCAGTATTTT

abundance: .
j_gene: TRBJ1-5
d_gene: .
v_gene: TRBV19
CDR3aa: CASAPGRPNQPQHF
CDR3nt: TGTGCCAGTGCCCCCGGGAGACCCAATCAGCCCCAGCATTTT

abundance: few
j_gene: TRBJ1-6
d_gene: .
v_gene: TRBV7-8
CDR3aa: CASSRTQGTNNSPLHF
CDR3nt: TGTGCCAGCAGCAGAACCCAGGGGACGAATAATTCACCCCTCCACTTT

abundance: .
j_gene: TRBJ2-7
d_gene: .
v_gene: TRBV28
CDR3aa: CASTGHTTYEQYF
CDR3nt: TGTGCCAGCACTGGACATACTACCTACGAGCAGTACTTC

abundance: few
j_gene: TRBJ2-7
d_gene: .
v_gene: TRBV24-1
CDR3aa: CATSDLNTSYEQYF
CDR3nt: TGTGCCACCAGTGATTTAAACACCTCCTACGAGCAGTACTTC

abundance: .
j_gene: TRBJ2-5
d_gene: TRBD2
v_gene: TRBV14
CDR3aa: CASSQWGGKYF
CDR3nt: TGTGCCAGCAGCCAATGGGGGGGTAAATACTTC

abundance: few
j_gene: TRBJ2-2
d_gene: .
v_gene: TRBV5-1
CDR3aa: CASSSPSRQNTGELFF
CDR3nt: TGCGCCAGCAGCTCCCCATCGCGTCAGAACACCGGGGAGCTGTTTTTT

abundance: .
j_gene: TRBJ2-7
d_gene: TRBD1
v_gene: TRBV30
CDR3aa: CAWSLRQGSYEQYF
CDR3nt: TGTGCCTGGAGTCTCCGACAGGGCTCCTACGAGCAGTACTTC

abundance: .
j_gene: TRBJ2-1
d_gene: TRBD2
v_gene: TRBV5-1
CDR3aa: CASSPVGGGVDEQFF
CDR3nt: TGCGCCAGCAGCCCGGTCGGCGGGGGAGTCGATGAGCAGTTCTTC

abundance: .
j_gene: TRBJ2-2
d_gene: .
v_gene: TRBV27
CDR3aa: CASRLGHPTGELFF
CDR3nt: TGTGCCAGCAGACTGGGACACCCCACCGGGGAGCTGTTTTTT

abundance: few
j_gene: TRBJ2-3
d_gene: .
v_gene: TRBV6-2/TRBV6-3
CDR3aa: CASSYSRPTIIVTDTQYF
CDR3nt: TGTGCCAGCAGTTACTCGCGGCCAACCATTATCGTCACAGATACGCAGTATTTT

abundance: .
j_gene: TRBJ2-1
d_gene: TRBD2
v_gene: TRBV15
CDR3aa: CATSAQQGSGIRHNEQFF
CDR3nt: TGTGCCACCAGCGCCCAACAGGGTAGCGGGATTCGTCACAATGAGCAGTTCTTC

abundance: .
j_gene: TRBJ2-3
d_gene: TRBD2
v_gene: TRBV11-2
CDR3aa: CASSLQRGGTDTQYF
CDR3nt: TGTGCCAGCAGCTTACAGCGGGGGGGCACAGATACGCAGTATTTT

abundance: few
j_gene: TRBJ1-2
d_gene: .
v_gene: TRBV11-2
CDR3aa: CASSPRGIGGNYGYTF
CDR3nt: TGTGCCAGCAGCCCAAGAGGGATTGGAGGGAACTATGGCTACACCTTC

abundance: .
j_gene: TRBJ2-4
d_gene: TRBD2
v_gene: TRBV19
CDR3aa: CASSGAATSRRPAKNIQYF
CDR3nt: TGTGCCAGTAGTGGAGCCGCGACTAGCAGGCGCCCAGCCAAAAACATTCAGTACTTC

abundance: .
j_gene: TRBJ2-1
d_gene: .
v_gene: TRBV12-2
CDR3aa: CASRLARDFRGGPPIKYNEQFF
CDR3nt: TGTGCAAGTCGCTTAGCCCGGGATTTCCGGGGGGGGCCGCCCATTAAATACAATGAGCAGTTCTTC

abundance: .
j_gene: TRBJ2-2
d_gene: TRBD2
v_gene: TRBV11-2
CDR3aa: CASSSPGLATFITGELFF
CDR3nt: TGTGCCAGCAGCAGCCCGGGACTAGCGACGTTTATCACCGGGGAGCTGTTTTTT

abundance: .
j_gene: TRBJ2-1
d_gene: TRBD2
v_gene: TRBV7-2
CDR3aa: CASSLANSGRANEQFF
CDR3nt: TGTGCCAGCAGCTTAGCGAATAGCGGGAGGGCCAATGAGCAGTTCTTC

abundance: once
j_gene: TRBJ2-1
d_gene: TRBD2
v_gene: TRBV24-1
CDR3aa: CATSSTREGLYNEQFF
CDR3nt: TGTGCCACCAGTTCGACTCGGGAGGGCCTTTACAATGAGCAGTTCTTC

abundance: once
j_gene: TRBJ1-2
d_gene: TRBD1
v_gene: TRBV19
CDR3aa: CASSRQGPYGYTF
CDR3nt: TGTGCCAGTAGTAGACAGGGTCCCTATGGCTACACCTTC

abundance: .
j_gene: TRBJ1-3
d_gene: .
v_gene: TRBV4-3
CDR3aa: CASRPDPRSGNTIYF
CDR3nt: TGCGCCAGCAGGCCAGATCCCCGCTCTGGAAACACCATATATTTT

abundance: .
j_gene: TRBJ2-7
d_gene: .
v_gene: TRBV5-5
CDR3aa: CASSHFSYEQYF
CDR3nt: TGTGCCAGCAGCCATTTCTCCTACGAGCAGTACTTC

abundance: .
j_gene: TRBJ1-5
d_gene: .
v_gene: TRBV27
CDR3aa: CASSLSSGQGRNQPQHF
CDR3nt: TGTGCCAGCAGTTTATCGTCCGGCCAGGGCCGCAATCAGCCCCAGCATTTT

abundance: .
j_gene: TRBJ2-1
d_gene: .
v_gene: TRBV6-5
CDR3aa: CASSKPGLPREQFF
CDR3nt: TGTGCCAGCAGCAAACCGGGACTCCCGAGGGAGCAGTTCTTC

abundance: .
j_gene: TRBJ1-1
d_gene: .
v_gene: TRBV30
CDR3aa: CAWSALSPNTEAFF
CDR3nt: TGTGCCTGGAGCGCCTTGAGTCCGAACACTGAAGCTTTCTTT

abundance: few
j_gene: TRBJ1-2
d_gene: TRBD1
v_gene: TRBV14
CDR3aa: CASSQVVRDSYFYGYTF
CDR3nt: TGTGCCAGCAGCCAAGTCGTACGGGACAGTTACTTCTATGGCTACACCTTC

abundance: .
j_gene: TRBJ2-5
d_gene: .
v_gene: TRBV9
CDR3aa: CASSVDRGLGETQYF
CDR3nt: TGTGCCAGCAGCGTAGATAGGGGTTTGGGAGAGACCCAGTACTTC